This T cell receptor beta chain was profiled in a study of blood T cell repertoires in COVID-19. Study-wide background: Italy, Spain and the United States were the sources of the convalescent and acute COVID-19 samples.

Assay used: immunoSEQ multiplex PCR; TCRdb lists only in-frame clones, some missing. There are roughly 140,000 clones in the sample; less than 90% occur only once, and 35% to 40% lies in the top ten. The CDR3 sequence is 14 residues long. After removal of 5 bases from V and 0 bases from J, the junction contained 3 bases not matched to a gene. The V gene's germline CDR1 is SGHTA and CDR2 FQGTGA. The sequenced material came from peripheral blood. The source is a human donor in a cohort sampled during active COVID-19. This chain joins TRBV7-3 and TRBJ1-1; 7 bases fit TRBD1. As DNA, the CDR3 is TGTGCCAGCAGCCCAGGGACAGTGAACACTGAAGCTTTCTTT. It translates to CASSPGTVNTEAFF.